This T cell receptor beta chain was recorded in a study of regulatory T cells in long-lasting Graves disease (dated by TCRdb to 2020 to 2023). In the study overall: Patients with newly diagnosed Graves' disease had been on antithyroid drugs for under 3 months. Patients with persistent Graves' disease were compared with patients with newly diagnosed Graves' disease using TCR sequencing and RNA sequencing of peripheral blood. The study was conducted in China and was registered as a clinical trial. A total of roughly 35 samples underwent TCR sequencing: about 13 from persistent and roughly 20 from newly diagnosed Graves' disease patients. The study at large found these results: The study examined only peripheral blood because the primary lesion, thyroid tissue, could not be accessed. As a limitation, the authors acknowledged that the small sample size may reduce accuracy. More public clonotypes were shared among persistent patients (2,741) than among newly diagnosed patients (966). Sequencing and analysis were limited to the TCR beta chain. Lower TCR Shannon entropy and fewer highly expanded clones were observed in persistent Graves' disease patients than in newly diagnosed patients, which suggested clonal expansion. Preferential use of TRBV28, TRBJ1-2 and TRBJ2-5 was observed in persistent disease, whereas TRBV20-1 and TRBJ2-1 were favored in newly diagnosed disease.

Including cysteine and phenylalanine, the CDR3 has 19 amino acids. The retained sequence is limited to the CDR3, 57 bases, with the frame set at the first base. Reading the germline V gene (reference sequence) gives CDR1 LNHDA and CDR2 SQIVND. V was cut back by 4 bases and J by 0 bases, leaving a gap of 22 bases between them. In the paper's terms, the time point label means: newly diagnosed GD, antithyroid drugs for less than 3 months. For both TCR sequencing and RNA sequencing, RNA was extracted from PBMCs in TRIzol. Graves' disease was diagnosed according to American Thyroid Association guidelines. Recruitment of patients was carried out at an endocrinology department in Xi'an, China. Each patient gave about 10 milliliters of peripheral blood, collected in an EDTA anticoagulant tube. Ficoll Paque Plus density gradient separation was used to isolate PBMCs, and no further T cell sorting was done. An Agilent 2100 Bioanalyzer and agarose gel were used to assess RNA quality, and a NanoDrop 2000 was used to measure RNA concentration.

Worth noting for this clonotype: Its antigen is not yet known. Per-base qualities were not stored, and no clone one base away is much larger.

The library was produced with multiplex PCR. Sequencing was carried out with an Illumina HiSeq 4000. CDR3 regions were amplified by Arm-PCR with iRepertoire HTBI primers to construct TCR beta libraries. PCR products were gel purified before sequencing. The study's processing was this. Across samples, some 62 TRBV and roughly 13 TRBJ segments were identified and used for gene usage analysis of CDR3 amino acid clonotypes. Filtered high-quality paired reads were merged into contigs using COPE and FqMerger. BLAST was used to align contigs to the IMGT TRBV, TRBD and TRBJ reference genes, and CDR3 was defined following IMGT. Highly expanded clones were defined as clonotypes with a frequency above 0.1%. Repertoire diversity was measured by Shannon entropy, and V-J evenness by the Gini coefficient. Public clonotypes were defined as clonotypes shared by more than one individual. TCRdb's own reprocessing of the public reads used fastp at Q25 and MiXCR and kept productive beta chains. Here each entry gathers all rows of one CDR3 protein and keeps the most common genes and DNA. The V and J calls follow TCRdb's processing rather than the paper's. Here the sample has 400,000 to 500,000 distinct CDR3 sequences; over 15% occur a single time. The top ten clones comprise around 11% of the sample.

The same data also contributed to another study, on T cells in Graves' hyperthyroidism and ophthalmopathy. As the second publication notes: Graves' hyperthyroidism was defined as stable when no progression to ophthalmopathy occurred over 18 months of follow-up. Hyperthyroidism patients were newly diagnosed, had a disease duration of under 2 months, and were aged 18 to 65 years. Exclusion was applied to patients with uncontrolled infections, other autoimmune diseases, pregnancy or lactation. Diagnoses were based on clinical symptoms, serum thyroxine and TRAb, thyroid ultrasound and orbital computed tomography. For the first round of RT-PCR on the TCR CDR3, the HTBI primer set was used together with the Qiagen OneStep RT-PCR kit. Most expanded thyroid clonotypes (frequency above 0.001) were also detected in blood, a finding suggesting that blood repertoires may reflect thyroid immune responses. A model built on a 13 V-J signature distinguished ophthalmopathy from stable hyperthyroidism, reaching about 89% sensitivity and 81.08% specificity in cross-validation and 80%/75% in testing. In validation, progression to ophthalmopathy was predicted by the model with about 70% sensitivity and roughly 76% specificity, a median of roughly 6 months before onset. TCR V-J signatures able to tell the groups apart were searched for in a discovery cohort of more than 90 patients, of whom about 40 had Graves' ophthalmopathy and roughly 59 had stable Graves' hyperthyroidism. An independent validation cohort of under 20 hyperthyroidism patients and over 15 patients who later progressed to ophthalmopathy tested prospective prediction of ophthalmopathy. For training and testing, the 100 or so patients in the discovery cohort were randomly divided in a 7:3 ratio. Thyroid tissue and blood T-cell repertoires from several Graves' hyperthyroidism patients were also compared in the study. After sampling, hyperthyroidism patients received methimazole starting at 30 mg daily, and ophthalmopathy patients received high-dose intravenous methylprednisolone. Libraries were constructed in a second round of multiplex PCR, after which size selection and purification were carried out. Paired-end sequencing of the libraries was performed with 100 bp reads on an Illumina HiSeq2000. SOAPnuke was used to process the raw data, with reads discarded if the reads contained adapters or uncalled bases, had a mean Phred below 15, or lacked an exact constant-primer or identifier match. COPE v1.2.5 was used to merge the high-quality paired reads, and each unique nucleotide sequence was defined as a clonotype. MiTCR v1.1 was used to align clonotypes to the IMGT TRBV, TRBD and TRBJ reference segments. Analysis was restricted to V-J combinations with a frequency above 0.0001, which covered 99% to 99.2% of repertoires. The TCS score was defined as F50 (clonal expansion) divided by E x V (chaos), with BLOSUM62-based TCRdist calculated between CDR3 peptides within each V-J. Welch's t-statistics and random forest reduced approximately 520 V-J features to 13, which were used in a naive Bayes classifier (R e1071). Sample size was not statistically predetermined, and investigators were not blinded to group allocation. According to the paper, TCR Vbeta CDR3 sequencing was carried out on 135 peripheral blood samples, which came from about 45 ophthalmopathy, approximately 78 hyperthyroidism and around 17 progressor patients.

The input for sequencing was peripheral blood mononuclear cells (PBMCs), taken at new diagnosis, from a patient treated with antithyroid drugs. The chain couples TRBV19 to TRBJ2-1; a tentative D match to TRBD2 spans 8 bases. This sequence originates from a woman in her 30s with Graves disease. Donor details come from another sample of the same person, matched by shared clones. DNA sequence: TGTGCCAGTAGTAATATCCAGGGGGTAGCGGGGAGCTCCTACAATGAGCAGTTCTTC. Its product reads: CASSNIQGVAGSSYNEQFF. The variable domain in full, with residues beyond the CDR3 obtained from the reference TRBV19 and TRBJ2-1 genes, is DGGITQSPKYLFRKEGQNVTLSCEQNLNHDAMYWYRQDPGQGLRLIYYSQIVNDFQKGDIAEGYSVSREKKESFPLTVTSAQKNPTAFYLCASSNIQGVAGSSYNEQFFGPGTRLTVL.